This T cell receptor (beta chain) was documented in a study of blood T cell repertoires in COVID-19. Study summary: Spain, Italy and the United States supplied samples that represented acute and convalescent COVID-19. The analysed material was cDNA or gDNA that came from T cells, B-cell-depleted T cells, or PBMCs.

Original methodology: Estimation of nucleated cell counts was performed using reference gene primer amplification. The data were produced by immunoSEQ multiplex PCR, yet TCRdb's version contains in-frame clones alone and is incomplete. V, J and clone size reflect that table, while D and trimming were determined from the DNA. Found here are around 190,000 clones, more than 80% of them singletons; the top ten hold 6% to 8.5%. This CDR3 has 15 residues. V gave up 4 bases and J gave up 2 bases; unmatched junction bases: 9. Germline CDR1 and CDR2: SGHRS and YFSETQ. This clonotype originated in a human donor in a cohort sampled during active COVID-19. The V and J genes are TRBV5-1 and TRBJ2-7; 7 positions match TRBD1. The sequencing input was peripheral blood. The CDR3 coding sequence is TGCGCCAGCAGCCACGGGACAGTAAGTGCCTACGAGCAGTACTTC. This translates into CASSHGTVSAYEQYF. The variable domain in full, completed from reference TRBV5-1 and TRBJ2-7, reads KAGVTQTPRYLIKTRGQQVTLSCSPISGHRSVSWYQQTPGQGLQFLFEYFSETQRNKGNFPGRFSGRQFSNSRSEMNVSTLELGDSALYLCASSHGTVSAYEQYFGPGTRLTVT.